This T cell receptor (beta chain) was captured in a study of cytomegalovirus exposure and HLA in healthy donors. Produced via immunoSEQ multiplex PCR; TCRdb's table is partial and in-frame only. The repertoire includes under 150,000 clones, around 84% of them detected once, and less than 9% sits in the top ten. This TCR was sampled from a man between 18 and 35 years old in good health and CMV-seropositive. The sample taken for sequencing was PBMCs.

The CDR3 nucleotides are TGTGCTAGTGGTTTGAGGGGACTAGCGGGGCCTGAAGAGACCCAGTACTTC. Protein sequence: CASGLRGLAGPEETQYF. The chain links TRBV12-5 to TRBJ2-5; TRBD2 aligns across 13 bases. In germline, CDR1 is LGHNT, CDR2 FRNRAP. The V gene end was trimmed by 2 bases and the J gene end by 3 bases; junction bases not matched to a gene: 6. The CDR3 is 17 amino acids.